Each of the 15 T cell receptor beta chains below was sequenced from the same sample in a study of T cell responses to AZD1222 COVID-19 vaccine (dated by TCRdb to the early 2020s). The time point label here, explained by the study, means: baseline before first vaccination. The library was generated by the immunoSEQ multiplex PCR assay. This immuneACCESS table, as held by TCRdb, lists in-frame sequences with V and J called but not all clones. Of the missing ones, under half trace to an unresolved V gene in checked studies; the others have no known cause. The sample table contains approximately 35,000 clones; only one count was recorded for 65% to 90% of them. Around 6.5% of the sample belongs to the ten largest clones. Sample: peripheral blood, taken on day 0 of AZD1222 vaccination. Receptor source: an adult in good health.

The chain recombines TRBV3-1 (or the pseudogene TRBV3-2) with TRBJ2-5, with D tentatively TRBD1 (5 bases). Germline V CDR1 and CDR2: LGHDT, YNNKEL (reference sequence). Trimming stripped 1 base from V and 2 bases from J, with 14 bases between. This CDR3 region has 16 residues. CDR3 coding DNA: TGTGCCAGCAGCCAAGTGTTCTCGGACAATCAAGAGACCCAGTACTTC. It encodes CASSQVFSDNQETQYF.

The V gene is TRBV7-9, the J gene TRBJ1-1; D may be TRBD1 (5 bases). From germline, CDR1 is SEHNR and CDR2 FQNEAQ (reference sequence). Trimming left V 3 bases short and J 1 base short, with 12 bases between. The CDR3 loop spans 15 amino acids. The CDR3 sequence: CASSFPKGWNTEAFF. In DNA form, the CDR3 reads TGTGCCAGCAGCTTCCCCAAGGGGTGGAACACTGAAGCTTTCTTT.

A few counts support this clone. V gene TRBV28 combines with J gene TRBJ2-7; 14 bases are shared with TRBD2. This CDR3 has 18 residues. Germline values: CDR1 MDHEN, CDR2 SYDVKM. Germline trimming cut 6 bases from V and 1 base from J; bases unmatched to any gene: 11. The CDR3 sequence: CASRKGLAGALLSYEQYF. CDR3 sequence (DNA): TGTGCCAGCAGGAAGGGACTAGCGGGAGCCCTCCTATCCTACGAGCAGTACTTC.

The chain combines TRBV30 with TRBJ1-1; 7 bases align to TRBD1. The CDR3 runs 13 residues. The V and J ends lost 5 bases and 1 base, in that order; junction bases with no gene match: 4. Per germline, CDR1 GTSNPN and CDR2 SVGIG (reference sequence). The CDR3 protein is CAWGGQPNTEAFF. CDR3 nucleotide sequence: TGTGCCTGGGGGGGACAGCCGAACACTGAAGCTTTCTTT.

The J gene is TRBJ1-5, the V gene TRBV5-6; 8 bases line up with TRBD1. The CDR3 contains 16 residues. CDR1 and CDR2 (germline): SGHDT, YYEEEE. J gave up 0 bases and V 4 bases, and 6 bases lay outside the gene matches. In nucleotides, the CDR3 is TGTGCCAGCAGCCGGACAGGGACTTATAGCAATCAGCCCCAGCATTTT. Residues: CASSRTGTYSNQPQHF.

V is TRBV27 and J is TRBJ2-7; 8 bases are shared with TRBD1. CDR3 length equals 15 residues. Germline trimming cut 0 bases from V and 2 bases from J; bases unmatched to any gene: 3. CDR1 and CDR2 from the germline V gene are MNHEY and SMNVEV (reference sequence). CDR3 DNA sequence: TGTGCCAGCAGTTTATCCTGGGACAGGACCTACGAGCAGTACTTC. Its protein is CASSLSWDRTYEQYF.

The chain recombines TRBV27 with TRBJ2-7; 8 nucleotides agree with TRBD1. This CDR3 has 15 amino acids. The J segment lost 2 bases and the V segment lost 5 bases, leaving 8 bases of the junction unmatched. CDR1 and CDR2 from the germline V gene are MNHEY and SMNVEV (reference sequence). DNA of the CDR3: TGTGCCAGCAGTCTACAGGGGGAGAGGACCTACGAGCAGTACTTC. This codes for CASSLQGERTYEQYF.

V is TRBV6-5 and J is TRBJ2-3; D is ambiguous. The CDR3 contains 14 residues. Germline CDR1 and CDR2: MNHEY and SVGAGI. The V end lost 3 bases, the J end lost 2 bases, and 9 bases lay between the germline ends. The CDR3: CASSYLQDTDTQYF. CDR3 DNA: TGTGCCAGCAGTTATCTCCAGGACACAGATACGCAGTATTTT.

The genes are TRBV9 and TRBJ1-4, with D hard to call. The CDR3 spans 14 residues. Per the germline V gene, CDR1 is SGDLS and CDR2 is YYNGEE. Trimming pared 2 bases from V and 0 bases from J, leaving 5 bases between. The CDR3 region has the DNA TGTGCCAGCAGCGTGGGGACAACTAATGAAAAACTGTTTTTT. This gives the protein CASSVGTTNEKLFF.

The chain has TRBV19 and TRBJ1-4, with 10 bases fitting TRBD1. V shed 6 bases and J 8 bases; nucleotides not matched to a gene: 6. CDR3 length: 14 amino acids. The V gene's germline CDR1 is LNHDA and CDR2 SQIVND (reference sequence). The CDR3, as DNA: TGTGCCAGTAGCTGGGACAGGGGAACGGAAAAACTGTTTTTT. This codes for CASSWDRGTEKLFF.

This clone appeared a single time. J is TRBJ2-3 and V is TRBV10-3; D is unclear. V was trimmed by 7 bases and J by 0 bases, leaving 14 bases between them. This CDR3 is 15 amino acids long. Germline loops: CDR1 ENHRY, CDR2 SYGVKD. DNA for the CDR3: TGTGCCATCAAAAAAATGGTGGGGAGCACAGATACGCAGTATTTT. As protein: CAIKKMVGSTDTQYF.

V is TRBV27 and J is TRBJ2-2; D unclear. The CDR3 is made up of 12 amino acids. V was trimmed by 7 bases and J by 4 bases, leaving 7 bases between them. Looked up from germline, CDR1 is MNHEY and CDR2 is SMNVEV (reference sequence). The CDR3 DNA follows: TGTGCCAGCATTGGGTTCACCGGGGAGCTGTTTTTT. The encoded protein is CASIGFTGELFF.

This chain uses TRBV6-5 with TRBJ1-5; possible D gene TRBD1, 5 bases. Germline CDR1 and CDR2: MNHEY and SVGAGI. Trimming left V 4 bases short and J 10 bases short, with 14 bases between. This CDR3 comprises 13 residues. CDR3: CASSSGTARPQHF. CDR3 nucleotide sequence: TGTGCCAGCAGTTCCGGGACGGCTCGACCCCAGCATTTT.

By sample share, this clone is medium-sized. This chain connects TRBV6-2 or TRBV6-3 to TRBJ2-7; D remains unclear. With 2 bases removed from V and 0 bases from J, the gap between germline ends came to 8 bases. CDR3 length: 14 residues. Germline values: CDR1 MNHEY, CDR2 SVGEGT. The CDR3 sequence: CASSYGQSSYEQYF. CDR3 sequence (DNA): TGTGCCAGCAGTTACGGGCAGAGCTCCTACGAGCAGTACTTC.

This chain joins TRBV2 and TRBJ1-6, with D unclear. Germline V CDR1 and CDR2: SNHLY, FYNNEI. V was trimmed by 3 bases and J by 13 bases, leaving 19 bases between them. CDR3 size: 15 residues. The chain's CDR3 is CASSENNLSTRPLHF. The CDR3 DNA is TGTGCCAGCAGTGAGAATAATCTATCTACCCGTCCCCTCCACTTT. The whole variable domain, remainder taken from reference TRBV2 and TRBJ1-6, is EPEVTQTPSHQVTQMGQEVILRCVPISNHLYFYWYRQILGQKVEFLVSFYNNEISEKSEIFDDQFSVERPDGSNFTLKIRSTKLEDSAMYFCASSENNLSTRPLHFGNGTRLTVT.